The T cell receptor (beta chain) under discussion was sequenced for a study of human T cells and chemical hapten exposure. The time point is: patch test 1, 2 weeks after DPC sensitization. Treatment in this sample: therapeutic diphenylcyclopropenone sensitization with weekly scalp DPC. Donors, patients with alopecia ranging from 18 to 70 years old and judged suitable for DPC, provided samples. Germline loops: CDR1 SQVTM, CDR2 ANQGSEA. V gave up 4 bases and J gave up 8 bases, with 11 bases separating them. The CDR3 totals 12 residues. TCRdb called the RACE reads again in MiXCR, with one record for every CDR3 protein. The sample includes roughly 200,000 distinct CDR3 sequences, around 22% of them seen just once.

Source: whole blood, taken in connection with sensitization to the hapten diphenylcyclopropenone (DPC). The rearrangement joins TRBV29-1 to TRBJ2-2; D uncertain. The TCR originated in a woman between 45 and 60 years old with alopecia areata. Some clones in this sample may be carry-over from other donors' samples. The CDR3 spells CSVGLYSGELFF. The CDR3 nucleotides read TGCAGCGTTGGTTTGTACTCGGGGGAGCTGTTTTTT.